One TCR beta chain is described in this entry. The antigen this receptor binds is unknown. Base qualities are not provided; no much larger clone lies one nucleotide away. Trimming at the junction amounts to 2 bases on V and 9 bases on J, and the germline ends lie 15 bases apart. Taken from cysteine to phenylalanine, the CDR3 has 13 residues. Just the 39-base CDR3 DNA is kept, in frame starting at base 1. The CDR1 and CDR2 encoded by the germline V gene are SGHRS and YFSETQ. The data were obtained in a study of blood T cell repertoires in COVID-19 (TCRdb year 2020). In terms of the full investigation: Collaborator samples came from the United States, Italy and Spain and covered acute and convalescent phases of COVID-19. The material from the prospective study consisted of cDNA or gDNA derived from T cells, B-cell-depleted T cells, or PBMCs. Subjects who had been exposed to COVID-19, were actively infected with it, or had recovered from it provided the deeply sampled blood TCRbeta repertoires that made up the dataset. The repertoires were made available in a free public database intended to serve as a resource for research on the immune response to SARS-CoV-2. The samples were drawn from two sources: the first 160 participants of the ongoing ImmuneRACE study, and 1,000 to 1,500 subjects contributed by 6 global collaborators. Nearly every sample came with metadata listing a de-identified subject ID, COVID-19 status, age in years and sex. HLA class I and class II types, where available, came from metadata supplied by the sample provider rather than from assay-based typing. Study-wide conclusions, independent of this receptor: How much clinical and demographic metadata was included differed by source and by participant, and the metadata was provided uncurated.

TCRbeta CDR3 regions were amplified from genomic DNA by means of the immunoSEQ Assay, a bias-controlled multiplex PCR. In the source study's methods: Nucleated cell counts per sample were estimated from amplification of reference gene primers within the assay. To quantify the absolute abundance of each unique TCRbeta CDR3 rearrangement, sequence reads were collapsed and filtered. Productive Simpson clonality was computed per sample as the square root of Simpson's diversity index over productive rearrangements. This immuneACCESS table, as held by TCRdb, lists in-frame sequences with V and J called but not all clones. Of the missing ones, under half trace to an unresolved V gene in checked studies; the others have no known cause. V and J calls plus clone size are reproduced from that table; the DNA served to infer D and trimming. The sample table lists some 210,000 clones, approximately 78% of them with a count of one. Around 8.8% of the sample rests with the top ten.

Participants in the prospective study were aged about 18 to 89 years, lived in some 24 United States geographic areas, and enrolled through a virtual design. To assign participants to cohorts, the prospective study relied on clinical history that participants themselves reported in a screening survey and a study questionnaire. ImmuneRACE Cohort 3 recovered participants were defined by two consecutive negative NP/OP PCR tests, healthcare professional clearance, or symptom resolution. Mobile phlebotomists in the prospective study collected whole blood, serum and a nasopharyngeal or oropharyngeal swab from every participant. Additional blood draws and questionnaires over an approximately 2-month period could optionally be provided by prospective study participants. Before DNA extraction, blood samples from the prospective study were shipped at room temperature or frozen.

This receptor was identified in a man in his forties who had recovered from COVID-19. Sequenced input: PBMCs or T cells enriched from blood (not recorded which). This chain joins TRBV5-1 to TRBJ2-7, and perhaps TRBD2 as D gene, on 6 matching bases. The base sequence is TGCGCCAGCAGCTTCACGGGGGACCGCCGGCAGTACTTC. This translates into CASSFTGDRRQYF. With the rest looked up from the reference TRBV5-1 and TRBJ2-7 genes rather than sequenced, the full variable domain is KAGVTQTPRYLIKTRGQQVTLSCSPISGHRSVSWYQQTPGQGLQFLFEYFSETQRNKGNFPGRFSGRQFSNSRSEMNVSTLELGDSALYLCASSFTGDRRQYFGPGTRLTVT.